This record concerns one TCR beta chain sequence. Its antigen is not identified. The sample belongs to a study of cytomegalovirus exposure and HLA in healthy donors. Study results and limitations: The study designated about 180 TCR beta chains cytomegalovirus-associated. Most TCR sequences were uncommon, yet certain public TCRs appeared in many donors. One later analysis, an examination of the approximately 130 validation repertoires, found that first-cohort TCR clusters tended to co-occur in them.

Profiling relied on immunoSEQ multiplex PCR, and the TCRdb table lists in-frame clones only, not all of them. Of fewer than 85,000 clones in the sample, around 95% were seen once. Donors were drawn from the roughly 120-subject validation cohort, separate from the approximately 700-subject first cohort. The V gene's germline CDR1 is MGHDK and CDR2 SYGVNS. With 2 bases removed from V and 3 bases from J, the gap between germline ends came to 13 bases. The length of the CDR3 is 16 residues. The sequenced sample consisted of PBMCs. The sequence derives from a woman aged 18-29 years in good health and CMV-seronegative. V gene TRBV25-1 combines with J gene TRBJ1-4, with D possibly matching TRBD1 (5 bases). The DNA for the CDR3 is TGTGCCAGCAGTGAAGGACACTCTACCTCTAATGAAAAACTGTTTTTT. It specifies CASSEGHSTSNEKLFF.